These 5 T cell receptor beta chains were sequenced from one sample in a study of glioma-infiltrating T cells. TCR alpha and beta CDR3 regions were amplified from RNA using iRepertoire nested multiplex PCR. In TCRdb, the multiplex PCR reads were re-called with MiXCR into one record per CDR3 protein. The data contain more than 90,000 distinct CDR3 sequences, 35% to 45% of them singletons. Sequenced material: glioma tissue, nonneoplastic brain tissue, or PBMCs (not recorded which). The receptors were gathered from a human donor with low-grade glioma or glioblastoma, undergoing nonglioma brain surgery, or in good health (not recorded which).

Regarding this clonotype: A junction end diverges from the germline sequence, so it may reflect a read error. The genes are TRBV27 and TRBJ2-2, with D possibly TRBD1 on 6 matching bases. This CDR3 region has 14 residues. Germline CDR1 and CDR2: MNHEY and SMNVEV (reference sequence). The CDR3: CASSSGAATVELFF. CDR3 bases: TGTGCCAGCAGTTCAGGGGCAGCTACCGTGGAGCTGTTTTTT.

Details on this clonotype: This may stem from a read error, because a much larger clone lies one nucleotide away. The chain links TRBV13 to TRBJ1-3; possible D gene TRBD1, 5 bases. This CDR3 is built from 15 residues. Germline lookup yields CDR1 PRHDT and CDR2 FYEKMQ (reference sequence). Trimming pared 7 bases from V and 0 bases from J, leaving 13 bases between. The DNA of the CDR3 is TGTGCCAGCAAATCGACAGTCCTCTCTGGAAACACCATATATTTT. Encoded protein: CASKSTVLSGNTIYF. Combining the CDR3 with reference TRBV13 and TRBJ1-3 gives the whole variable domain AAGVIQSPRHLIKEKRETATLKCYPIPRHDTVYWYQQGPGQDPQFLISFYEKMQSDKGSIPDRFSAQQFSDYHSELNMSSLELGDSALYFCASKSTVLSGNTIYFGEGSWLTVV.

In the case of this clonotype: An end of the junction does not agree with germline; a read error may underlie this. The rearrangement uses TRBV20-1 and TRBJ2-2; 8 bases are shared with TRBD2. The CDR3 loop spans 15 amino acids. The germline CDR1 and CDR2 sequences are DFQATT and SNEGSKA (reference sequence). The CDR3 bases are TGCAGTGCCAGCACCAGCGGGGGAGGAACCGGGGGGCTGTTTTTT. It yields the protein CSASTSGGGTGGLFF.

Concerning this clonotype itself: A read error is possible here, since a much larger clone lies one base away. The chain carries TRBV5-5 and TRBJ2-1; no firm D call. Germline V CDR1 and CDR2: SGHKS, YYEKEE (reference sequence). Deletions cut 3 bases from V and 5 bases from J, with 9 bases between. The CDR3 runs 13 residues. CDR3 nucleotides: TGTGCCAGCAGCTCAGCCGAGGACAATGAGCAGTTCTTC. Translating gives CASSSAEDNEQFF.

J is TRBJ2-1 and V is TRBV28; D is possibly TRBD1 (5 bases). This CDR3 spans 15 amino acids. Germline-derived CDR1 and CDR2 are MDHEN and SYDVKM. CDR3 amino acids: CVSSRPQGRYNEQFF. DNA for the CDR3: TGTGTTAGCAGCCGCCCGCAGGGTCGCTACAATGAGCAGTTCTTC. The variable domain in full, with the rest retrieved from reference TRBV28 and TRBJ2-1, is DVKVTQSSRYLVKRTGEKVFLECVQDMDHENMFWYRQDPGLGLRLIYFSYDVKMKEKGDIPEGYSVSREKKERFSLILESASTNQTSMYLCVSSRPQGRYNEQFFGPGTRLTVL.